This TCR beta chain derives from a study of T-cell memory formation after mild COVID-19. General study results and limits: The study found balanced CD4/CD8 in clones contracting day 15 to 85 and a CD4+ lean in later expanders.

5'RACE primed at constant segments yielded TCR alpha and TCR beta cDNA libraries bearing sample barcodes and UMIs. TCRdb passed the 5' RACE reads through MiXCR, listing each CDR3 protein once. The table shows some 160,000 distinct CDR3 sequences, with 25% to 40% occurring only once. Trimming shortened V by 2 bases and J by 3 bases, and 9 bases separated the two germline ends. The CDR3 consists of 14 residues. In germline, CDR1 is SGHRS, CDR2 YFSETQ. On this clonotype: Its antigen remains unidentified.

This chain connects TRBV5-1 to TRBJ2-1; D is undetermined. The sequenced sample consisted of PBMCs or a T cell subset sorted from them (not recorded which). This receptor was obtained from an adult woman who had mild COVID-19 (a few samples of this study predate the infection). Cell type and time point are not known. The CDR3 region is CASSFLADYNEQFF. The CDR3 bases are TGCGCCAGCAGCTTTCTCGCGGACTACAATGAGCAGTTCTTC.